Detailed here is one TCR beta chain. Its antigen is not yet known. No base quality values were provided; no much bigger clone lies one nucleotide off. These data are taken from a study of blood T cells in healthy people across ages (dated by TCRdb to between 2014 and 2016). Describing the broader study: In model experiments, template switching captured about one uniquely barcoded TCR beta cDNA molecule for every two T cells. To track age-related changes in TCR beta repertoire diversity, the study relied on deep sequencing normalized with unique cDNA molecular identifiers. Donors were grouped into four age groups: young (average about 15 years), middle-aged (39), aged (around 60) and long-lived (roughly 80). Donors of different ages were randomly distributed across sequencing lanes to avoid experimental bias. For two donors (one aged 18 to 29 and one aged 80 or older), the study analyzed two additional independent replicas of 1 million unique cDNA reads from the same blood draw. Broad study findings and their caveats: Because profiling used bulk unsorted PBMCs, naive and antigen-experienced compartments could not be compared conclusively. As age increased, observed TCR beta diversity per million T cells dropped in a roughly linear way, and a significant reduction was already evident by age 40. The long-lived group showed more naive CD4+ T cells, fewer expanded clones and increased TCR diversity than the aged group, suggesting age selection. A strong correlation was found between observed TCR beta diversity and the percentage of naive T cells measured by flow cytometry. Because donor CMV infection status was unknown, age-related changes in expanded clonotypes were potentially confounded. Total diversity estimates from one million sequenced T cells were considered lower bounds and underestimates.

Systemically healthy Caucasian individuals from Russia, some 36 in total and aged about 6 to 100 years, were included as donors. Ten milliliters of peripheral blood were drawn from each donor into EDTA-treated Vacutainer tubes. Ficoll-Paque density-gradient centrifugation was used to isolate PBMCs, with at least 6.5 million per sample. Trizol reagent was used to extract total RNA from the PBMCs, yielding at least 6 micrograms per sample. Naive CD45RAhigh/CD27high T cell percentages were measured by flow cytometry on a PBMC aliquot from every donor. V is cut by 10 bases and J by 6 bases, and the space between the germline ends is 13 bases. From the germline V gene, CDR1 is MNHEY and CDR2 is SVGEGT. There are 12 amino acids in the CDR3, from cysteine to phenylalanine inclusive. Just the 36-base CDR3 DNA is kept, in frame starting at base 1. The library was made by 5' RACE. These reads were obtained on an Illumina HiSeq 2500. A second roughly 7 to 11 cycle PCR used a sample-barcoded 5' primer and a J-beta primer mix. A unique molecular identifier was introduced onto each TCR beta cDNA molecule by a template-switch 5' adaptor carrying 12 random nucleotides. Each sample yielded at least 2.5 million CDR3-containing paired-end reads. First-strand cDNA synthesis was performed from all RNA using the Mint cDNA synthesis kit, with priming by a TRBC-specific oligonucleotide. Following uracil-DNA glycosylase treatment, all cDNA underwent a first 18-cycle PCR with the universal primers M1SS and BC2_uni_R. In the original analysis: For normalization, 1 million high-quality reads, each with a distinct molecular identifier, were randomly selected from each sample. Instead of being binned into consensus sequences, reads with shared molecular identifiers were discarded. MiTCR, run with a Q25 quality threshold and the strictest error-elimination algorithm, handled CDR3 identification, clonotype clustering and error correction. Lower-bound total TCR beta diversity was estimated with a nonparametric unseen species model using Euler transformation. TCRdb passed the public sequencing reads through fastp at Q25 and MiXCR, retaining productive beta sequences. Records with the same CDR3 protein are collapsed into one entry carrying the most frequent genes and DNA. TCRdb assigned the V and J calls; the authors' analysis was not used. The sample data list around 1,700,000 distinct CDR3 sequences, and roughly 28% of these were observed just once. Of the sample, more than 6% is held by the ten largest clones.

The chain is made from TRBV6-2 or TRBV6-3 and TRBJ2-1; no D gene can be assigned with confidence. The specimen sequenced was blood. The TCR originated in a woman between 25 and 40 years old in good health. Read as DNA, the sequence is TGTGCCAACTCCCTGGAAATCAATGAGCAGTTCTTC. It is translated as CANSLEINEQFF.